This is a list of T cell receptor beta chains from one sample in a study of T cell responses to AZD1222 COVID-19 vaccine. The method was immunoSEQ multiplex PCR; TCRdb's version includes in-frame clones alone and lacks a portion of them. The sample consists of under 150,000 clones, 92% of them appearing once. The specimen comprised peripheral blood, sampled on day 0 of AZD1222 vaccination. These receptors were collected from an adult in good health. Each CDR3 is given with its conserved first and last residue. Each record gives: clone size, D gene, V gene, J gene, CDR3 DNA, CDR3 protein. D genes are given only for firm matches. A clone size is listed for some rows: how often the clone was seen (once, few, many), or a class if it is expanded.

>NA|NA|TRBV6-5|TRBJ2-7
TGTGCCAGCAGTTACAGGGACGGACCCTACGAGCAGTACTTC
CASSYRDGPYEQYF
>NA|NA|TRBV19|TRBJ1-3
TGTGCCAGTATGAGTTCCGGGGGCTCTGGAAACACCATATATTTT
CASMSSGGSGNTIYF
>NA|NA|TRBV9|TRBJ2-1
TGTGCCAGCAGCGGTACACTTAGCTCCTACAATGAGCAGTTCTTC
CASSGTLSSYNEQFF
>NA|NA|TRBV28|TRBJ1-5
TGTGCCAGCGAACCGGGACCCCGTAGCAATCAGCCCCAGCATTTT
CASEPGPRSNQPQHF
>NA|NA|TRBV29-1|TRBJ2-7
TGCAGCGCTCGGGGGACTTTCTCATTTGGGGAGGAGCAGTACTTC
CSARGTFSFGEEQYF
>NA|NA|TRBV7-8|TRBJ1-1
TGTGCCAGCAGCTTGCCGGGGGCTTTAGTTGTTAAGGGGGTGAACACTGAAGCTTTCTTT
CASSLPGALVVKGVNTEAFF
>NA|NA|TRBV6-5|TRBJ2-4
TGTGCCAGCACTTTAGACAGAAACATTCAGTACTTC
CASTLDRNIQYF
>NA|NA|TRBV5-1|TRBJ1-6
TGCGCCAGCAGCTTACAGGATACTCTCAATTCACCCCTCCACTTT
CASSLQDTLNSPLHF
>NA|NA|TRBV7-9|TRBJ2-7
TGTGCCAGCAGCCCTCCCGGGGATAAATCAGGGGCCTACGAGCAGTACTTC
CASSPPGDKSGAYEQYF
>once|NA|TRBV19|TRBJ1-2
TGTGCCAGTAGTATAGACAGGCAACCACACTATGGCTACACCTTC
CASSIDRQPHYGYTF
>NA|NA|TRBV18|TRBJ2-3
TGTGCCAGCTCACCACAGGAAGATACGCAGTATTTT
CASSPQEDTQYF
>NA|NA|TRBV2|TRBJ2-7
TGTGCCAGCAACGCCCGGGACATAGACACCTACGAGCAGTACTTC
CASNARDIDTYEQYF
>NA|NA|TRBV13|TRBJ2-2
TGTGCCAGCAGCTTAGGGTCGTCTAACACCGGGGAGCTGTTTTTT
CASSLGSSNTGELFF
>NA|NA|TRBV9|TRBJ1-1
TGTGCCAGCAGCGTAACAGGTCAGAACACTGAAGCTTTCTTT
CASSVTGQNTEAFF
>NA|NA|TRBV28|TRBJ2-7
TGTGCCAGCTTCACCGGGGACACCTCCACTTACTTC
CASFTGDTSTYF
>NA|TRBD1|TRBV18|TRBJ1-1
TGTGCCAGCTCACCGGTGACAGGGGTGGGGATGAACACTGAAGCTTTCTTT
CASSPVTGVGMNTEAFF
>NA|TRBD2|TRBV5-1|TRBJ2-7
TGCGCCAGCAGCGGGCAGGGAGGGTCCTACGAGCAGTACTTC
CASSGQGGSYEQYF
>NA|TRBD1|TRBV6-5|TRBJ1-5
TGTGCCAGCAGACACAGGGGTCAGAATCAGCCCCAGCATTTT
CASRHRGQNQPQHF
>NA|TRBD1|TRBV7-9|TRBJ2-7
TGTGCCAGTCAACAGGGGAAGAGCTCCTACGAGCAGTACTTC
CASQQGKSSYEQYF
>once|TRBD2|TRBV5-4|TRBJ2-5
TGTGCCAGCAGCTTGGGGACTAGCGGCCGGGAGACCCAGTACTTC
CASSLGTSGRETQYF
>NA|NA|TRBV21-1|TRBJ2-1
TGTGCCAGCCCCTACAATGAGCAGTTCTTC
CASPYNEQFF
>NA|NA|TRBV9|TRBJ2-1
TGTGCCAGCAGCGTCGCGAGCGGCCGTCGGAGCTCCTACAATGAGCAGTTCTTC
CASSVASGRRSSYNEQFF
>NA|TRBD2|TRBV27|TRBJ2-7
TGTGCCAGCAGCCGGGACTACAGCGAGCAGTACTTC
CASSRDYSEQYF
>NA|NA|TRBV6-5|TRBJ2-1
TGTGCCAGCACTCCAACTAGGGATAGGAATGAGCAGTTCTTC
CASTPTRDRNEQFF
>NA|TRBD2|TRBV6-2/TRBV6-3|TRBJ2-7
TGTGCCAGCAGTTACTCGCTTCGGACTAGCGGACTCTACGAGCAGTACTTC
CASSYSLRTSGLYEQYF
>once|NA|TRBV9|TRBJ2-1
TGTGCCAGCAGCGTAGCTCCGCTCAATGAGCAGTTCTTC
CASSVAPLNEQFF
>NA|NA|TRBV9|TRBJ1-2
TGTGCCAGCAGCGTTTCCCCTTCCGGAATCTATGGCTACACCTTC
CASSVSPSGIYGYTF
>NA|NA|TRBV9|TRBJ2-5
TGTGCCAGCAGCGGGGGACTCCGGTTGACGGAGACCCAGTACTTC
CASSGGLRLTETQYF
>NA|NA|TRBV28|TRBJ1-1
TGTGCCAGCTCCCACGCGAACACTGAAGCTTTCTTT
CASSHANTEAFF
>NA|TRBD1|TRBV6-1|TRBJ2-7
TGTGCCAGCAGTGAGACAGGGGGCGCCTATAGTTTCGAGCAGTACTTC
CASSETGGAYSFEQYF